A selection of T cell receptor beta chains follows, all from one sample in a study of blood T cell repertoires in COVID-19. Profiling relied on immunoSEQ multiplex PCR, and the TCRdb table lists in-frame clones only, not all of them. Of roughly 320,000 clones listed, more than 75% were seen once; the top ten hold 3.5% to 4.5%. The specimen was PBMCs or T cells enriched from blood (not recorded which). These receptor sequences come from a man aged 25-45 years who had recovered from COVID-19. CDR3s include the opening cysteine and the closing phenylalanine or tryptophan. D genes are given only for firm matches. Not all rows give a size; the values are once, few, many and, for expanded clones, a class.

TRBJ1-1,.,TRBV19,TRBD1,TGTGCCAGTAGGAAACGCGGACAGGCGGCCACTGAAGCTTTCTTT,CASRKRGQAATEAFF
TRBJ1-2,.,TRBV18,.,TGTGCCAGCTCACCACTAGACAGTCTCTATGGCTACACCTTC,CASSPLDSLYGYTF
TRBJ1-1,.,TRBV6-5,.,TGTGCCAGCAGTTACGGCGGCACCTTGAACACTGAAGCTTTCTTT,CASSYGGTLNTEAFF
TRBJ2-5,.,TRBV28,TRBD2,TGTGCCAGCAGTTTATCCGCTAGCGGGGGCGAGACCCAGTACTTC,CASSLSASGGETQYF
TRBJ1-1,.,TRBV12-3/TRBV12-4,TRBD1,TGTGCCAGCATTCTCGGGACAGCGGCTTTCTTT,CASILGTAAFF
TRBJ1-3,once,TRBV19,.,TGTGCCAGTAGTATAGATCTGGCAATCAACTCTGGAAACACCATATATTTT,CASSIDLAINSGNTIYF
TRBJ1-1,.,TRBV27,.,TGTGCCAGCAGTCCCGGGACACTGAACACTGAAGCTTTCTTT,CASSPGTLNTEAFF
TRBJ1-1,.,TRBV6-5,TRBD1,TGTGCCAGCGCTGACAGGGGGGCGATGAACACTGAAGCTTTCTTT,CASADRGAMNTEAFF
TRBJ2-3,.,TRBV7-2,TRBD2,TGTGCCAGCAGCTTGACTAGCGGGATATTGGATACGCAGTATTTT,CASSLTSGILDTQYF
TRBJ1-5,.,TRBV7-9,.,TGTGCCAGCAGCTCCCAAGCTCAGCCCCAGCATTTT,CASSSQAQPQHF
TRBJ2-7,.,TRBV24-1,TRBD2,TGTGCCACCAGTGATTTACCCGCGGGAGTCCACGAGCAGTACTTC,CATSDLPAGVHEQYF